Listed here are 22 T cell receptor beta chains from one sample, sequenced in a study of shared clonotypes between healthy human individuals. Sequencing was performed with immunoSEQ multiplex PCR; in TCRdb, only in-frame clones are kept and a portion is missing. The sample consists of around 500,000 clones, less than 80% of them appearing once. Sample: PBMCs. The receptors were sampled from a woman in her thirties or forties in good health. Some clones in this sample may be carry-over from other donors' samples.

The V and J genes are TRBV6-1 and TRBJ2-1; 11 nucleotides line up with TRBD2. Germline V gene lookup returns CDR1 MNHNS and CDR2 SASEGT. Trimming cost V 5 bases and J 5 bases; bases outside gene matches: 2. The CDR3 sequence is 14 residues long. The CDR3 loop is CASSYSGRDNEQFF. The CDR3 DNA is TGTGCCAGCAGTTATAGCGGGAGGGACAATGAGCAGTTCTTC.

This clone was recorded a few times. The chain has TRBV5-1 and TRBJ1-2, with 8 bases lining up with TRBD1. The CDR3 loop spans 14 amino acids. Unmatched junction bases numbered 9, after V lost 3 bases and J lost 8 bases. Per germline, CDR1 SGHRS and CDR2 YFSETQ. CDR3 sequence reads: CASSSGQGYSGYTF. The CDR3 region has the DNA TGCGCCAGCAGCTCCGGACAGGGTTATTCGGGCTACACCTTC.

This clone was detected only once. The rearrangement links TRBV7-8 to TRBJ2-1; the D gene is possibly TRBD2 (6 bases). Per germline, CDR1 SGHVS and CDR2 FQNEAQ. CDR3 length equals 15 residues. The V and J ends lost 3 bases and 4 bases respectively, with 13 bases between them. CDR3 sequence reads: CASSFQSGLYNEQFF. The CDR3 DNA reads TGTGCCAGCAGCTTCCAGAGCGGGCTATACAATGAGCAGTTCTTC.

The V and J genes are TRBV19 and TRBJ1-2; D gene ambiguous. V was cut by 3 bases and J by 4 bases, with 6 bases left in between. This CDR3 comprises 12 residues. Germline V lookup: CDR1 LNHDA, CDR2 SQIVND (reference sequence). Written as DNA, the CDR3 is TGTGCCAGTAGTATGTCGCCCTATGGCTACACCTTC. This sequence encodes CASSMSPYGYTF.

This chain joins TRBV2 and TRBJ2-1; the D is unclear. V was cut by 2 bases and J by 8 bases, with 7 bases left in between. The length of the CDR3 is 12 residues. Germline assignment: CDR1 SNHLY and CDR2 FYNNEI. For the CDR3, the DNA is TGTGCCAGCAGTGAAAGGGATCATGAGCAGTTCTTC. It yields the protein CASSERDHEQFF. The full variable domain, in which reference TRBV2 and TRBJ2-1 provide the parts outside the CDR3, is EPEVTQTPSHQVTQMGQEVILRCVPISNHLYFYWYRQILGQKVEFLVSFYNNEISEKSEIFDDQFSVERPDGSNFTLKIRSTKLEDSAMYFCASSERDHEQFFGPGTRLTVL.

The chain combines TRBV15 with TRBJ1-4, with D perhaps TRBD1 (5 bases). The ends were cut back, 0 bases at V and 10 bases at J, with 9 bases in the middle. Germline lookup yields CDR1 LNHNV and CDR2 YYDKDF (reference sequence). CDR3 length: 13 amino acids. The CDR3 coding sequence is TGTGCCACCAGCAGAGATGAAAGGGGAAAACTGTTTTTT. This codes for CATSRDERGKLFF.

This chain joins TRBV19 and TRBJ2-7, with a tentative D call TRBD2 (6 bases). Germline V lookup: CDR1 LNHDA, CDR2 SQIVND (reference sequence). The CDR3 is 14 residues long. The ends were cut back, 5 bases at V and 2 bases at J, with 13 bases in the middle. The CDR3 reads CASSFTGGAYEQYF. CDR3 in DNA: TGTGCCAGTAGTTTCACAGGAGGGGCCTACGAGCAGTACTTC. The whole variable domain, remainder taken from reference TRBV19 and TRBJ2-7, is DGGITQSPKYLFRKEGQNVTLSCEQNLNHDAMYWYRQDPGQGLRLIYYSQIVNDFQKGDIAEGYSVSREKKESFPLTVTSAQKNPTAFYLCASSFTGGAYEQYFGPGTRLTVT.

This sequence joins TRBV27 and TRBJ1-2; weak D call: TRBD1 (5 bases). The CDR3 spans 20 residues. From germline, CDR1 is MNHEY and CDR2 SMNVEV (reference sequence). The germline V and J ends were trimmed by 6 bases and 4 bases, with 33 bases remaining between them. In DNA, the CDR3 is TGTGCCAGCAGCCGACAAGGGGCCGAAGAAAGGATTTCAGGGCGCTATGGCTACACCTTC. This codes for CASSRQGAEERISGRYGYTF.

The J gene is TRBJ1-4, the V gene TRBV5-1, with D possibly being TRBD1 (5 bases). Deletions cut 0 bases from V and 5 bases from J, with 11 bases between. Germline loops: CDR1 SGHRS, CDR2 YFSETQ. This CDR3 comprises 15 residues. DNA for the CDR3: TGCGCCAGCAGCTTGGCCTTGGGGCGAAATGAAAAACTGTTTTTT. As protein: CASSLALGRNEKLFF.

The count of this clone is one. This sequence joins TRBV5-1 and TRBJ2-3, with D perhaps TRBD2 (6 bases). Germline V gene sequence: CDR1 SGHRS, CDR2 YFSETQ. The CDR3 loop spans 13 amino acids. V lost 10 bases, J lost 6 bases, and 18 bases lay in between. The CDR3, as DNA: TGCGCCTCAAGCCGGGGGTCAGGCGATACGCAGTATTTT. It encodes CASSRGSGDTQYF. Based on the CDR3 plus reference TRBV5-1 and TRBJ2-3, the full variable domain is KAGVTQTPRYLIKTRGQQVTLSCSPISGHRSVSWYQQTPGQGLQFLFEYFSETQRNKGNFPGRFSGRQFSNSRSEMNVSTLELGDSALYLCASSRGSGDTQYFGPGTRLTVL.

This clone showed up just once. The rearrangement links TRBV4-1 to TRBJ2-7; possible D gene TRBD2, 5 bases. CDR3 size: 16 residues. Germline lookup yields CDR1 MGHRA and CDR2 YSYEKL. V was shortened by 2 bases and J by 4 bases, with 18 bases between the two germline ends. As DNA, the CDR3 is TGCGCCAGCAGCCAAACGATGAGGGAGCGCAGATACGAGCAGTACTTC. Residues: CASSQTMRERRYEQYF.

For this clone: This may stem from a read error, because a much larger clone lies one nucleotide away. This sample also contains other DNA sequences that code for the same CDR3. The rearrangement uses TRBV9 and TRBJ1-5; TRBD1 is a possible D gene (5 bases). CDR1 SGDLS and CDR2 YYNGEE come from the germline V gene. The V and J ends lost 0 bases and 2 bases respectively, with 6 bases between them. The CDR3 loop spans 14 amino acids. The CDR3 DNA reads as TGTGCCAGCAGCGTAGGGGGGGGCAATCAGCCCCAGCATTTT. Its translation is CASSVGGGNQPQHF.

CDR3 nucleotide sequence: TGTGCCAGCAGCTTAGTCCCCAGCGGGGAAGGAGGCGAGCAGTACTTC. It encodes CASSLVPSGEGGEQYF. The gene calls are TRBV7-2 and TRBJ2-7; 7 nucleotides line up with TRBD2. With 1 base clipped from V and 6 bases from J, the junction kept 12 bases outside the gene matches. The CDR3 consists of 16 residues. Looked up from germline, CDR1 is SGHTA and CDR2 is FQGNSA.

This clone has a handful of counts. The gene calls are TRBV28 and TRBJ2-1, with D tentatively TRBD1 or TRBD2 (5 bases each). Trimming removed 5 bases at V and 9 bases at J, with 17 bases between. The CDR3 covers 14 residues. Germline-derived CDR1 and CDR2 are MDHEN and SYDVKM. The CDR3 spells CASSLQTVGTEQFF. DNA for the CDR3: TGTGCCAGCAGTCTACAGACAGTTGGGACTGAGCAGTTCTTC.

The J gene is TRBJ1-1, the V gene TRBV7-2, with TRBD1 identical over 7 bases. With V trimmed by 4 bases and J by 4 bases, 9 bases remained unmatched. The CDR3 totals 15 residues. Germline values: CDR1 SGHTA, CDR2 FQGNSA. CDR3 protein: CASSSPRQGRTEAFF. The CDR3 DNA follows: TGTGCCAGCAGCTCTCCCAGACAGGGTCGCACTGAAGCTTTCTTT.

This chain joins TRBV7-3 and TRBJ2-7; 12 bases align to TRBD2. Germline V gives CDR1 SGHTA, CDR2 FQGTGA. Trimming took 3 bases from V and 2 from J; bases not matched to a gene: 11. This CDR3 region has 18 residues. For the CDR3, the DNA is TGTGCCAGCAGCTTTCCTGGGACTAGCGGGTCTCGACCCTACGAGCAGTACTTC. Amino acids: CASSFPGTSGSRPYEQYF.

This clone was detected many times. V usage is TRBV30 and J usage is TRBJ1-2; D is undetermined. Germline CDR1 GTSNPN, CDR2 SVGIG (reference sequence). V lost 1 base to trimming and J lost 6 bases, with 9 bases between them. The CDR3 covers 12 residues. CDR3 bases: TGTGCCTGGAGTGCATTCTCGGATGGCTACACCTTC. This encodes CAWSAFSDGYTF.

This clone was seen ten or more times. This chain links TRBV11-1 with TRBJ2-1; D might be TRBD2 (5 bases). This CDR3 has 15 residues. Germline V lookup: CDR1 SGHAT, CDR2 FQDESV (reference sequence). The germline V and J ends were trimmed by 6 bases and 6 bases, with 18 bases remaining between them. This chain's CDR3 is CASSLTGAAGNEQFF. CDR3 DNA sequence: TGTGCCAGCAGTTTGACTGGCGCGGCGGGCAATGAGCAGTTCTTC.

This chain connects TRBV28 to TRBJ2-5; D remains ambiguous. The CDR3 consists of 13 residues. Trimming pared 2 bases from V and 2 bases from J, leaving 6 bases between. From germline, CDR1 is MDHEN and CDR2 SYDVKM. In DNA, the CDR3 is TGTGCCAGCAGTTTAAGGCTACAAGAGACCCAGTACTTC. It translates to CASSLRLQETQYF.

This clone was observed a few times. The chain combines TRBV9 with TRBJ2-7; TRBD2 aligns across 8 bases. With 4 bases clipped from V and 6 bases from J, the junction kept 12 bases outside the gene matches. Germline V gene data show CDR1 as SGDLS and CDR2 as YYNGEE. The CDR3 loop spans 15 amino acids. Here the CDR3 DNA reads TGTGCCAGCAGCCCAGGCGGGGGGCTGGTGGCCGAGCAGTACTTC. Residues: CASSPGGGLVAEQYF.

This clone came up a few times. The CDR3 loop reads CAVLGTGGGGYTF. CDR3 coding DNA: TGTGCCGTCCTCGGTACAGGGGGTGGGGGCTACACCTTC. The chain carries TRBV6-1 and TRBJ1-2; 8 nucleotides match TRBD1. The length of the CDR3 is 13 residues. From germline, CDR1 is MNHNS and CDR2 SASEGT. V dropped 11 bases and J dropped 8; count of bases not matched to a gene: 13.

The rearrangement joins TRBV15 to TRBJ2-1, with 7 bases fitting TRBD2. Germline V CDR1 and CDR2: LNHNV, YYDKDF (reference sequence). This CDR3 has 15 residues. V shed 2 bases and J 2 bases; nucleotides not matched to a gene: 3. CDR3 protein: CATSRREGPYNEQFF. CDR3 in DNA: TGTGCCACCAGCAGAAGGGAGGGACCCTACAATGAGCAGTTCTTC.